Following are 23 T cell receptor beta chains from one sample sequenced in a study of T cell responses to AZD1222 COVID-19 vaccine (dated by TCRdb to 2020 to 2022). Read against the paper, the sample's time point label means: baseline before first vaccination. The method behind the library was the immunoSEQ multiplex PCR assay. Entries here come from immuneACCESS through TCRdb and include only in-frame sequences with V and J called. Some clones fail to appear in such tables; in the studies checked, an unresolved V gene covers under half of the shortfall, and the cause of the remainder is unknown. For this sample the table gives under 170,000 clones, of which approximately 94% were detected only once. Roughly 1.3% of the sample is taken by the ten largest. This sample comprised peripheral blood, obtained on day 0 of AZD1222 vaccination. The origin of the receptors is an adult in good health.

The CDR3, as DNA: TGCGCCAGCAGCCCATCGACAGGGAAGGATACGACCACTAATGAAAAACTGTTTTTT. It specifies CASSPSTGKDTTTNEKLFF. The chain uses TRBV5-1 and TRBJ1-4, with 7 bases that match TRBD1. V lost 4 bases and J lost 2; bases outside the gene matches: 17. The CDR3 extends over 19 amino acids. From germline, CDR1 is SGHRS and CDR2 YFSETQ. The whole variable domain, remainder taken from reference TRBV5-1 and TRBJ1-4, is KAGVTQTPRYLIKTRGQQVTLSCSPISGHRSVSWYQQTPGQGLQFLFEYFSETQRNKGNFPGRFSGRQFSNSRSEMNVSTLELGDSALYLCASSPSTGKDTTTNEKLFFGSGTQLSVL.

Written as DNA, the CDR3 is TGTGCCAGCGGGGGGCTTTATGGCTACACCTTC. Its translation: CASGGLYGYTF. The chain links TRBV28 to TRBJ1-2; perhaps TRBD1 as D (6 bases). The CDR3 is made up of 11 amino acids. Deletions cut 8 bases from V and 5 bases from J, with 9 bases between. CDR1 and CDR2 from the germline V gene are MDHEN and SYDVKM.

V gene TRBV28 combines with J gene TRBJ2-3; D remains unclear. The V gene lost 8 bases and the J gene lost 9 bases, with 15 bases spanning the gap. Germline V gives CDR1 MDHEN, CDR2 SYDVKM. This CDR3 contains 12 residues. The CDR3 reads CASVGTLVTQYF. DNA for the CDR3: TGTGCCAGCGTTGGTACCCTAGTCACGCAGTATTTT.

The chain recombines TRBV7-2 with TRBJ1-2; 8 nucleotides align to TRBD1. The V segment lost 3 bases and the J segment 4 bases; nucleotides outside the gene matches: 10. Germline values: CDR1 SGHTA, CDR2 FQGNSA. The CDR3 runs to 16 residues. As DNA, the CDR3 is TGTGCCAGCAGCTTCCCGGTCACAGGGGGTCTCTATGGCTACACCTTC. Protein sequence: CASSFPVTGGLYGYTF.

The rearrangement uses TRBV12-2 and TRBJ2-3; the table's TRBD2 call for D was not verified on the DNA. TRBV12-2 is labeled a pseudogene. CDR3 size: 19 residues. This chain's CDR3 is CASRLELTGSAGDGDTQYF. The DNA for the CDR3 is TGTGCAAGTCGCTTAGAGCTCACGGGCTCAGCGGGGGATGGAGATACGCAGTATTTT.

The genes are TRBV6-1 and TRBJ1-6, with D unresolved. Between the trimmed V and J ends, which lost 0 bases and 2 bases, there was a span of 5 bases. The length of the CDR3 is 15 residues. Germline values: CDR1 MNHNS, CDR2 SASEGT. CDR3 sequence reads: CASSEAGPYNSPLHF. The DNA of the CDR3 is TGTGCCAGCAGTGAAGCAGGGCCCTATAATTCACCCCTCCACTTT.

This clone was seen a single time. The rearrangement uses TRBV12-3 or TRBV12-4 and TRBJ2-1; D gene unclear. V lost 2 bases and J lost 2, with 1 base in between. The CDR3 runs 12 residues. As DNA, the CDR3 is TGTGCCAGCAGTTTAACCTACAATGAGCAGTTCTTC. Its translation is CASSLTYNEQFF.

The chain couples TRBV5-5 to TRBJ1-2; 7 bases match TRBD1. The trim removed 0 bases at V and 5 bases at J, leaving 7 bases unmatched. The CDR3 is 15 amino acids. CDR1 and CDR2 from the germline V gene are SGHKS and YYEKEE (reference sequence). The CDR3 DNA reads TGTGCCAGCAGCTTGGGCGGACAGGCAATATATGGCTACACCTTC. Its protein is CASSLGGQAIYGYTF.

The chain joins TRBV2 to TRBJ2-7; possible D gene TRBD2, 6 bases. V gave up 7 bases and J gave up 2 bases, with 12 bases separating them. Germline assignment: CDR1 SNHLY and CDR2 FYNNEI. This CDR3 has 13 residues. This chain's CDR3 is CASTRDLTYEQYV. The CDR3 DNA follows: TGTGCCAGCACCCGGGACTTGACCTACGAGCAGTACGTC.

This chain joins TRBV10-3 and TRBJ1-5; no definite D call. V was trimmed by 11 bases and J by 3 bases, leaving 14 bases between them. This CDR3 is built from 13 residues. Germline CDR1 and CDR2: ENHRY and SYGVKD. CDR3 sequence (DNA): TGTGCCGCCCGGCGTGGGATCAATCAGCCCCAGCATTTT. This encodes CAARRGINQPQHF.

The chain uses TRBV3-1 (or the pseudogene TRBV3-2) and TRBJ1-1; D possibly corresponds to TRBD1 (6 bases). Germline V gene lookup returns CDR1 LGHDT and CDR2 YNNKEL (reference sequence). The CDR3 spans 15 residues. V lost 2 bases and J 1 base, leaving 11 bases between the germline ends. CDR3 DNA: TGTGCCAGCAGCCAATACCAGGGGACGAACACTGAAGCTTTCTTT. It codes for CASSQYQGTNTEAFF.

This clone has only a few counts. The sample contains more than one DNA sequence encoding this CDR3. CDR3 in DNA: TGTGCCAGCAGCTTAGACAGGAACTATGGCTACACCTTC. This sequence encodes CASSLDRNYGYTF. This chain links TRBV11-2 with TRBJ1-2; no definite D call. In germline, CDR1 is SGHAT, CDR2 FQNNGV. The CDR3 sequence is 13 residues long. V lost 0 bases and J lost 2, with 4 bases in between.

The genes are TRBV7-9 and TRBJ1-2, with TRBD1 identical over 9 bases. V was clipped by 1 base and J by 6 bases; unmatched bases: 3. The germline V gene has CDR1 SEHNR and CDR2 FQNEAQ (reference sequence). The length of the CDR3 is 14 residues. CDR3 nucleotides: TGTGCCAGCAGCTTAGACGGGGACAGGGATGGCTACACCTTC. Protein product: CASSLDGDRDGYTF.

The rearrangement links TRBV12-5 to TRBJ1-5; D remains ambiguous. Germline CDR1 and CDR2: LGHNT and FRNRAP. This CDR3 is 18 amino acids long. Deletions cut 0 bases from V and 3 bases from J, with 18 bases between. The CDR3 bases are TGTGCTAGTGGTTTGGTACCCCGTCTGTACGCCGACAATCAGCCCCAGCATTTT. It specifies CASGLVPRLYADNQPQHF.

The V call is TRBV7-2, the J call TRBJ1-2; D remains ambiguous. V was clipped by 4 bases and J by 4 bases, with 16 bases between them. This CDR3 is 15 amino acids long. CDR1 is SGHTA, CDR2 FQGNSA, per germline. CDR3 sequence: CASSSRTSSGYGYTF. The CDR3 nucleotides are TGTGCCAGCAGCTCCCGGACCTCTTCCGGCTATGGCTACACCTTC.

The V gene is TRBV7-9, the J gene TRBJ2-1; D is undetermined. The CDR3 runs to 13 residues. Germline assignment: CDR1 SEHNR and CDR2 FQNEAQ (reference sequence). V was shortened by 1 base and J by 9 bases, with 10 bases between the two germline ends. CDR3 coding DNA: TGTGCCAGCAGCTTAGAAAGGGTAGCTGAGCAGTTCTTC. It yields the protein CASSLERVAEQFF.

This chain connects TRBV3-1 (or the pseudogene TRBV3-2) to TRBJ2-3; D gene uncertain. Germline V gene lookup returns CDR1 LGHDT and CDR2 YNNKEL (reference sequence). The germline V and J ends were trimmed by 8 bases and 1 base, with 16 bases remaining between them. This CDR3 is 15 amino acids long. CDR3 sequence reads: CASSSLPPGTDTQYF. The CDR3 coding sequence is TGTGCCAGCTCCTCTCTGCCGCCCGGCACAGATACGCAGTATTTT.

The chain links TRBV12-5 to TRBJ2-1, with D possibly matching TRBD1 (6 bases). This CDR3 is built from 14 residues. The germline V gene encodes CDR1 LGHNT and CDR2 FRNRAP. Deletions cut 7 bases from V and 4 bases from J, with 14 bases between. The DNA of the CDR3 is TGTGCTAGTGTCCCGGGACAAATTTACAATGAGCAGTTCTTC. Amino acid sequence: CASVPGQIYNEQFF.

The rearrangement uses TRBV6-5 and TRBJ2-1; D perhaps matches TRBD2 (5 bases). Germline-derived CDR1 and CDR2 are MNHEY and SVGAGI. V was trimmed by 8 bases and J by 6 bases, leaving 14 bases between them. The CDR3 consists of 13 residues. Written as DNA, the CDR3 is TGTGCCAGCTGGCGGTCGGGGTTCAATGAGCAGTTCTTC. Its translation: CASWRSGFNEQFF.

V gene TRBV5-5 combines with J gene TRBJ2-5; D uncertain. The V gene lost 4 bases and the J gene lost 0 bases, with 10 bases spanning the gap. CDR3 length: 14 residues. CDR1 and CDR2 (germline): SGHKS, YYEKEE (reference sequence). This CDR3 is CASSPQANQETQYF. As DNA, the CDR3 is TGTGCCAGCAGCCCGCAGGCTAACCAAGAGACCCAGTACTTC.

V gene TRBV5-5 combines with J gene TRBJ1-1; D possibly corresponds to TRBD1 (5 bases). The CDR3 is 15 amino acids. The V gene's germline CDR1 is SGHKS and CDR2 YYEKEE (reference sequence). The germline V and J ends were trimmed by 1 base and 5 bases, with 15 bases remaining between them. The CDR3 nucleotides are TGTGCCAGCAGCTTGTTTGTCGGGGGAACGACTGAAGCTTTCTTT. Its protein product is CASSLFVGGTTEAFF.

This clone came up a few times. This chain links TRBV4-2 with TRBJ1-2; TRBD1 matches 9 bases. Per the germline V gene, CDR1 is LGHNA and CDR2 is YNFKEQ. Germline trimming cut 1 base from V and 5 bases from J; bases unmatched to any gene: 5. The CDR3 contains 15 residues. The CDR3 bases are TGTGCCAGCAGCCAAGGACAGGGGGTCATATATGGCTACACCTTC. Its protein is CASSQGQGVIYGYTF.

V and J are TRBV7-9 and TRBJ2-3, with a weak D call TRBD2 (5 bases). Trimming removed 0 bases from V and 2 bases from J, with 6 bases in between. The CDR3 has 14 residues. Germline loops: CDR1 SEHNR, CDR2 FQNEAQ (reference sequence). CDR3: CASSLAGATDTQYF. The DNA for the CDR3 is TGTGCCAGCAGCTTAGCGGGAGCCACAGATACGCAGTATTTT.